Shown below are 27 T cell receptor beta chains from a single sample sequenced in a study of blood T cell repertoires in COVID-19. Sequencing was performed with immunoSEQ multiplex PCR; in TCRdb, only in-frame clones are kept and a portion is missing. The sample gives fewer than 200,000 clones, about 88% of which show up once; roughly 24% is in the top ten. Sequenced sample: peripheral blood. The receptors originated from a man in his fifties or sixties with acute or convalescent COVID-19.

This chain links TRBV11-2 with TRBJ2-5; D is perhaps TRBD1 (5 bases). The germline V gene has CDR1 SGHAT and CDR2 FQNNGV. The CDR3 has 14 amino acids. Trimming left V 1 base short and J 2 bases short, with 8 bases between. CDR3 in amino acids: CASSLGQGQETQYF. The CDR3 nucleotides are TGTGCCAGCAGCTTAGGGCAGGGTCAAGAGACCCAGTACTTC.

In nucleotides, the CDR3 is TGTGCCAGCAGCCCCGACACTAACACCGGGGAGCTGTTTTTT. It encodes CASSPDTNTGELFF. The chain recombines TRBV7-3 with TRBJ2-2; the D is unclear. The CDR3 runs to 14 residues. Per germline, CDR1 SGHTA and CDR2 FQGTGA. The V and J ends lost 5 bases and 2 bases respectively, with 9 bases between them.

The V and J genes are TRBV9 and TRBJ2-5; D remains ambiguous. Trimming pared 0 bases from V and 4 bases from J, leaving 7 bases between. Germline V gene sequence: CDR1 SGDLS, CDR2 YYNGEE. The CDR3 is made up of 13 amino acids. As DNA, the CDR3 is TGTGCCAGCAGCGTAGTTGCAGGAGAGACCCAGTACTTC. The encoded protein is CASSVVAGETQYF. The full variable domain, in which reference TRBV9 and TRBJ2-5 provide the parts outside the CDR3, is DSGVTQTPKHLITATGQRVTLRCSPRSGDLSVYWYQQSLDQGLQFLIQYYNGEERAKGNILERFSAQQFPDLHSELNLSSLELGDSALYFCASSVVAGETQYFGPGTRLLVL.

As for this clone: Germline and junction disagree at one end, which may indicate a read error. The chain employs TRBV4-2 and TRBJ1-1, with TRBD1 matching 9 bases. This CDR3 contains 14 residues. Germline lookup yields CDR1 LGHNA and CDR2 YNFKEQ. This chain's CDR3 is CASSQGDRDTEAFF. The CDR3 DNA follows: TGTGCCAGCAGTCAAGGGGACAGGGACACTGAAGCTTTCTTT.

The chain carries TRBV25-1 and TRBJ2-3; D might be TRBD2 (5 bases). This CDR3 has 12 residues. Trimming cost V 6 bases and J 2 bases, with 6 bases left between them. Germline loops: CDR1 MGHDK, CDR2 SYGVNS. The chain's CDR3 is CASSGDTDTQYF. In DNA form, the CDR3 reads TGTGCCAGCAGCGGGGACACAGATACGCAGTATTTT.

This chain connects TRBV6-5 to TRBJ2-7, with 7 bases that match TRBD1. This CDR3 spans 14 amino acids. CDR1 and CDR2 (germline): MNHEY, SVGAGI. The V and J ends lost 9 bases and 0 bases, in that order; junction bases with no gene match: 8. CDR3 coding DNA: TGTGCCAGTAATACAGGGGCCGGCTCCTACGAGCAGTACGTC. Its protein product is CASNTGAGSYEQYV.

This clone is a singleton in its sample. The chain has TRBV19 and TRBJ2-1; TRBD2 matches at 13 bases. From germline, CDR1 is LNHDA and CDR2 SQIVND (reference sequence). The CDR3 is 15 amino acids. The J segment lost 8 bases and the V segment lost 2 bases, leaving 3 bases of the junction unmatched. The CDR3 DNA sequence: TGTGCCAGTAGTATAACTAGCGGGGGGGGCTATGAGCAGTTCTTC. As protein: CASSITSGGGYEQFF.

The chain joins TRBV18 to TRBJ1-6; TRBD1 is a possible D gene (5 bases). Looked up from germline, CDR1 is KGHSH and CDR2 is LQKENI. CDR3 length: 15 amino acids. The V end was cut by 3 bases, the J end by 7 bases, with 13 bases between. The CDR3 sequence is CASSPGQGRNSPLHF. The CDR3, as DNA: TGTGCCAGCTCACCGGGGCAGGGAAGAAATTCACCCCTCCACTTT.

This rearrangement joins TRBV15 to TRBJ2-7, with 7 bases that match TRBD2. This CDR3 is built from 13 residues. V dropped 0 bases and J dropped 12; count of bases not matched to a gene: 8. Germline V gene data show CDR1 as LNHNV and CDR2 as YYDKDF (reference sequence). The CDR3 DNA follows: TGTGCCACCAGCAGAGATTTACGGGAGGATCGGTACTTC. It specifies CATSRDLREDRYF.

The chain has TRBV24-1 and TRBJ2-5; 7 bases match TRBD1. In germline, CDR1 is KGHDR, CDR2 SFDVKD. This CDR3 region has 14 residues. With 3 bases clipped from V and 7 bases from J, the junction kept 7 bases outside the gene matches. The DNA of the CDR3 is TGTGCCACCAGTGATATCGGGACAGTCGGGACCCAGTACTTC. This codes for CATSDIGTVGTQYF.

The chain carries TRBV3-1 (or the pseudogene TRBV3-2) and TRBJ1-2; 7 bases fit TRBD1. This CDR3 is 14 amino acids long. Trimming removed 1 base from V and 8 bases from J; junction bases left unmatched: 7. Germline V gene data show CDR1 as LGHDT and CDR2 as YNNKEL (reference sequence). CDR3 protein: CASSQVDTGEGYTF. CDR3 coding DNA: TGTGCCAGCAGCCAAGTAGACACAGGGGAAGGCTACACCTTC.

This clone was observed once. CDR3 in amino acids: CASSSGLLAETQYF. The CDR3 nucleotides are TGTGCCAGCAGCTCTGGGTTGTTAGCTGAGACCCAGTACTTC. The chain joins TRBV7-9 to TRBJ2-5, with D unresolved. The CDR3 has 14 amino acids. V was pared by 4 bases and J by 5 bases, with 14 bases between. CDR1 is SEHNR, CDR2 FQNEAQ, per germline (reference sequence).

This chain joins TRBV30 and TRBJ1-2, with 8 bases identical to TRBD1. Losses at the gene ends were 5 bases for V and 3 bases for J; bases not matched to a gene: 5. Germline values: CDR1 GTSNPN, CDR2 SVGIG (reference sequence). The CDR3 length is 13 residues. CDR3 in amino acids: CAWESGGYYGYTF. In DNA form, the CDR3 reads TGTGCCTGGGAGTCAGGGGGCTACTATGGCTACACCTTC. Full variable domain (outside the CDR3, taken from reference TRBV30 and TRBJ1-2): SQTIHQWPATLVQPVGSPLSLECTVEGTSNPNLYWYRQAAGRGLQLLFYSVGIGQISSEVPQNLSASRPQDRQFILSSKKLLLSDSGFYLCAWESGGYYGYTFGSGTRLTVV.

In regard to this clone: One junction end disagrees with the germline gene, perhaps due to a read error. The chain carries TRBV11-2 and TRBJ2-4; D may be TRBD1 (7 bases). The length of the CDR3 is 16 residues. From germline, CDR1 is SGHAT and CDR2 FQNNGV. The DNA for the CDR3 is TGTGCCAGCAGTTTAGCCCCAGGGGGGAGCCAAAACATTCAGTACTTC. Amino acids: CASSLAPGGSQNIQYF. The full variable domain, its missing parts supplied by reference TRBV11-2 and TRBJ2-4, is EAGVAQSPRYKIIEKRQSVAFWCNPISGHATLYWYQQILGQGPKLLIQFQNNGVVDDSQLPKDRFSAERLKGVDSTLKIQPAKLEDSAVYLCASSLAPGGSQNIQYFGAGTRLSVL.

The chain joins TRBV7-9 to TRBJ2-1, with 14 bases fitting TRBD2. Germline CDR1 SEHNR, CDR2 FQNEAQ (reference sequence). The V gene end was trimmed by 5 bases and the J gene end by 9 bases; junction bases not matched to a gene: 6. The length of the CDR3 is 15 residues. The CDR3: CASSPGTSGSSEQFF. In nucleotides, the CDR3 is TGTGCCAGCAGCCCCGGGACTAGCGGGAGCAGTGAGCAGTTCTTC.

This clone was observed once. The chain carries TRBV12-3 or TRBV12-4 and TRBJ2-5, with 10 nucleotides matching TRBD2. CDR3 length: 13 residues. J was trimmed by 4 bases and V by 6 bases; bases with no gene match: 2. The CDR3 region is CASSGTSVETQYF. The CDR3 bases are TGTGCCAGCAGCGGGACTAGCGTAGAGACCCAGTACTTC.

V and J are TRBV30 and TRBJ2-1, with 9 bases aligning to TRBD1. This CDR3 is 13 amino acids long. Germline lookup yields CDR1 GTSNPN and CDR2 SVGIG (reference sequence). After removal of 3 bases from V and 6 bases from J, the junction contained 3 bases not matched to a gene. The CDR3 nucleotides are TGTGCCTGGAGCCCGGACAGGGGCAATGAGCAGTTCTTC. It is translated as CAWSPDRGNEQFF.

V and J are TRBV11-2 and TRBJ1-4, with TRBD1 identical over 10 bases. The CDR3 spans 14 residues. The germline CDR1 and CDR2 sequences are SGHAT and FQNNGV. Trimming at V came to 5 bases and at J to 8 bases, leaving 5 bases not matched to a gene. CDR3 region: CASSRGQGLEKLFF. The DNA of the CDR3 is TGTGCCAGCAGCCGGGGACAGGGGCTAGAAAAACTGTTTTTT.

The J gene is TRBJ1-4, the V gene TRBV19; the D gene is possibly TRBD1 (5 bases). This CDR3 has 14 residues. Germline-derived CDR1 and CDR2 are LNHDA and SQIVND (reference sequence). V was clipped by 7 bases and J by 6 bases, with 15 bases between them. For the CDR3, the DNA is TGTGCCAGTATGGCGAGGGGAGGAGATGAAAAACTGTTTTTT. Translating gives CASMARGGDEKLFF.

The J gene is TRBJ1-2, the V gene TRBV6-5, with D unclear. This CDR3 contains 14 residues. The germline V gene has CDR1 MNHEY and CDR2 SVGAGI. V dropped 4 bases and J dropped 0 bases, with 9 bases sitting between them. The CDR3 here is CASSLGSPNYGYTF. The CDR3 nucleotides read TGTGCCAGCAGTTTGGGCAGCCCTAACTATGGCTACACCTTC.

The chain recombines TRBV6-5 with TRBJ2-5; TRBD1 matches 7 bases. CDR3 length equals 15 residues. V shed 6 bases and J 2 bases; nucleotides not matched to a gene: 9. Germline V gene data show CDR1 as MNHEY and CDR2 as SVGAGI. The CDR3 is CASSSLGQLQETQYF. The CDR3 bases are TGTGCCAGCAGCTCACTGGGACAGCTTCAAGAGACCCAGTACTTC.

The chain carries TRBV19 and TRBJ1-1, with D maybe TRBD1 (5 bases). The germline V gene encodes CDR1 LNHDA and CDR2 SQIVND (reference sequence). V was cut by 3 bases and J by 4 bases, with 15 bases left in between. This CDR3 is built from 15 residues. CDR3 protein: CASSIGQGRVTEAFF. As DNA, the CDR3 is TGTGCCAGTAGTATCGGTCAGGGAAGAGTCACTGAAGCTTTCTTT.

The genes are TRBV2 and TRBJ1-4; weak D call: TRBD1 (6 bases). V lost 4 bases, J lost 6 bases, and 9 bases lay in between. The CDR3 contains 13 residues. Germline V gives CDR1 SNHLY, CDR2 FYNNEI. The CDR3 DNA reads as TGTGCCAGCAGTGGGGGGCGCGATGAAAAACTGTTTTTT. Residues: CASSGGRDEKLFF.

The sample holds one count of this clone. The chain has TRBV7-9 and TRBJ2-3, with 7 bases matching TRBD1. Per the germline V gene, CDR1 is SEHNR and CDR2 is FQNEAQ (reference sequence). The CDR3 runs 16 residues. The V segment lost 8 bases and the J segment 3 bases; nucleotides outside the gene matches: 14. DNA for the CDR3: TGTGCCAGCGGCTCGAAGGGGGCCAAGGAGACAGATACGCAGTATTTT. This codes for CASGSKGAKETDTQYF.

This clone came up once. The gene calls are TRBV6-5 and TRBJ1-1; D is ambiguous. CDR1 and CDR2 (germline): MNHEY, SVGAGI. This CDR3 is built from 11 residues. V shed 7 bases and J shed 5 bases, with 8 bases lying between them. CDR3 in DNA: TGTGCCAGCATTAGGAGTACTGAAGCTTTCTTT. Its protein is CASIRSTEAFF.

This chain uses TRBV2 with TRBJ2-6, with TRBD2 identical over 9 bases. The CDR3 spans 16 residues. Looked up from germline, CDR1 is SNHLY and CDR2 is FYNNEI. The J segment lost 4 bases and the V segment lost 4 bases, leaving 5 bases of the junction unmatched. The CDR3 DNA reads TGTGCCAGCAGTGTCCTAGCGGGGTCCGGGGCCAACGTCCTGACTTTC. Translation: CASSVLAGSGANVLTF. Full variable domain (rest looked up from reference TRBV2 and TRBJ2-6): EPEVTQTPSHQVTQMGQEVILRCVPISNHLYFYWYRQILGQKVEFLVSFYNNEISEKSEIFDDQFSVERPDGSNFTLKIRSTKLEDSAMYFCASSVLAGSGANVLTFGAGSRLTVL.

This rearrangement joins TRBV23-1 to TRBJ2-2, with 7 bases matching TRBD2. TRBV23-1 is an ORF; its function is uncertain. The trim removed 3 bases at V and 4 bases at J, leaving 11 bases unmatched. The CDR3 loop spans 17 amino acids. CDR3 nucleotide sequence: TGCGCCAGCAGTCACCTGGGACGGGAGGCCGGCACCGGGGAGCTGTTTTTT. Translating it yields CASSHLGREAGTGELFF.